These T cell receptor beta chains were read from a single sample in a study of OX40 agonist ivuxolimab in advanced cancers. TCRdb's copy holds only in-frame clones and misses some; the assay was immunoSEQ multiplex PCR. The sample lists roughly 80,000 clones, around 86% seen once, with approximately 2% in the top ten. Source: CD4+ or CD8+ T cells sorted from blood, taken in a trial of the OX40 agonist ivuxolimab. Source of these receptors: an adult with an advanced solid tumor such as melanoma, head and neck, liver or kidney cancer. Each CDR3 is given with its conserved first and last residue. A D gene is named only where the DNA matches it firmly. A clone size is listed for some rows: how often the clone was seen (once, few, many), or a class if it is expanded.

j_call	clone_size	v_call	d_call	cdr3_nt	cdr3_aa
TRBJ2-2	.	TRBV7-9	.	TGTGCCAGCAGCTTTTCAGGGAACACCGGGGAGCTGTTTTTT	CASSFSGNTGELFF
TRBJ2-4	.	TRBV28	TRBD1	TGTGCCAGCAGTGAAACCGGACAGGGACGGGGTCAGTACTTC	CASSETGQGRGQYF
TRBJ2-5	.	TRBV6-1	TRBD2	TGTGCCAGCAGTGTAGGAGCGGGAGCCGGGGAGACCCAGTACTTC	CASSVGAGAGETQYF
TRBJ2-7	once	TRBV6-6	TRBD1	TGTGCCAGCAGGATGGGACAGACCTACGAGCAGTACTTC	CASRMGQTYEQYF
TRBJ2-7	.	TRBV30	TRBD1	TGTGCCTGGAACCGGGACAGCTACGAGCAGTACTTC	CAWNRDSYEQYF
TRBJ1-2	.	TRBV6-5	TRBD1	TGTGCCAGCAGGATACAGGGGGCCGTGAACTATGGCTACACCTTC	CASRIQGAVNYGYTF
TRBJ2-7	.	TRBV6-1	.	TGTGCCAGCAGTCGACACCCCAACGAGCAGTACTTC	CASSRHPNEQYF
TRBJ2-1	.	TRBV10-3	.	TGTGCCATCAGTGTCCTCGGGAATGAGCAGTTCTTC	CAISVLGNEQFF
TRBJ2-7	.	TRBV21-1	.	TGTGCCAGCAGCAAAGGCGGGACAGGGAAACATCCCTACGAGCAGTACTTC	CASSKGGTGKHPYEQYF
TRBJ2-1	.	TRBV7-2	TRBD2	TGCGCCAGCAGCTTAGCGGGGGTCTACAATGAGCAGTTCTTC	CASSLAGVYNEQFF
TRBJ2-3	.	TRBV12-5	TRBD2	TGTGCTAGTGGTTTGTCTAGCGGGAGTACAGATACGCAGTATTTT	CASGLSSGSTDTQYF
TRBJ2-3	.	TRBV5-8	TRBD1	TGTGCCAGCAGCCATACCGGGACAGCCACAGATACGCAGTATTTT	CASSHTGTATDTQYF
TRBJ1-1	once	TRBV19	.	TGTGCCAGTAGTATCGAGGGCAGGATAAACACTGAAGCTTTCTTT	CASSIEGRINTEAFF
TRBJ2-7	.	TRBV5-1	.	TGCGCCAGCAGCTTGGCCGGGGCGAGCTCCTACGAGCAGTACTTC	CASSLAGASSYEQYF
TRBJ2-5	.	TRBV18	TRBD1	TGTGCCAGCTCACCGAACAGGGGTGGAGAGACCCAGTACTTC	CASSPNRGGETQYF
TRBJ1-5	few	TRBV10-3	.	TGTGCCATCAAAGGGGCACCCAATCAGCCCCAGCATTTT	CAIKGAPNQPQHF
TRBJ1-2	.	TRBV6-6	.	TGTGCCAGCAGCATAATTAGGGACTATGGCTACACCTTC	CASSIIRDYGYTF
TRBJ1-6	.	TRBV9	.	TGTGCCAGCAGCGTAGATCCGGGGCGGAATTCACCCCTCCACTTT	CASSVDPGRNSPLHF
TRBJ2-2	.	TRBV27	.	TGTGCCAGCAGACCTCCGGGACAGAACACCGGGGAGCTGTTTTTT	CASRPPGQNTGELFF
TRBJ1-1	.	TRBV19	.	TGTGCCAGTAGTGGACGGTTGAACACTGAAGCTTTCTTT	CASSGRLNTEAFF
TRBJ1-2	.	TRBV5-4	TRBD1	TGTGCCAGCAGCGCCGGGGGGGACAGGGTGTTCGGCTACACCTTC	CASSAGGDRVFGYTF
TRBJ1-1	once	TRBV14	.	TGTGCCAGCAGCCAAGATCCAAGACAGGCCATATCGTTCTTT	CASSQDPRQAISFF
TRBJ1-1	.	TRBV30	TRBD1	TGTGCCTGGGTAACAGGGGGGTTAGTCACTGAAGCTTTCTTT	CAWVTGGLVTEAFF
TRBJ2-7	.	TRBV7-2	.	TGTGCCAGCAGCCTAGGAGGGGGGACCTACGAGCAGTACTTC	CASSLGGGTYEQYF
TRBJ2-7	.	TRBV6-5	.	TGTGCCAGCAGTTACTCGAGTGTGACTTCCGAGCAGTACTTC	CASSYSSVTSEQYF
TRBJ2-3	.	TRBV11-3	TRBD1	TGTGCCAGCAGCTCAGGGACAGTGGATACGCAGTATTTT	CASSSGTVDTQYF
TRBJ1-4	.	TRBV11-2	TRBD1	TGTGCCAGCAGCGGGGTTGGCAGGGGGGATGAAAAACTGTTTTTT	CASSGVGRGDEKLFF
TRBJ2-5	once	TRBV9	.	TGTGCCAGCAGCGGGAGGGACCCCCTGGAGACCCAGTACTTC	CASSGRDPLETQYF
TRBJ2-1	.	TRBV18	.	TGTGCCAGCTCATCGATAGCGAGATCCTACAATGAGCAGTTCTTC	CASSSIARSYNEQFF
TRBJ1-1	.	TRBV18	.	TGTGCCAGCTCACCTCAGAAAGGGCGGAACACTGAAGCTTTCTTT	CASSPQKGRNTEAFF
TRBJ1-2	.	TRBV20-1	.	TGCAGTGCAACGAGGGGGTATGGCTACACCTTC	CSATRGYGYTF
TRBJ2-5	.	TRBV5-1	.	TGCGCCGGACCACAAGAGACCCAGTACTTC	CAGPQETQYF
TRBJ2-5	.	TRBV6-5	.	TGTGCCAGCAGTTACTGGGGGAACAGACAAGAGACCCAGTACTTC	CASSYWGNRQETQYF
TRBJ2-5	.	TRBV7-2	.	TGTGCCAGCAGCGCTAGGGGCGGGGTTGGAGAGACCCAGTACTTC	CASSARGGVGETQYF
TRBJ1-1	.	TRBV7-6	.	TGTGCCAGCAGCTGGACAGCGAACACTGAAGCTTTCTTT	CASSWTANTEAFF
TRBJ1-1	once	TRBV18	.	TGTGCCAGCTCACCTGCGTACGAGGGGGCTGAAGCTTTCTTT	CASSPAYEGAEAFF
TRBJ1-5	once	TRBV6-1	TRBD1	TGTGCCAGCAGCACAGGGGCTAGGCAGCCCCAGCATTTT	CASSTGARQPQHF
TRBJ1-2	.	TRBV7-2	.	TGTGCCAGCAGCTTAAACAGGGAGCGCTACACCTTC	CASSLNRERYTF
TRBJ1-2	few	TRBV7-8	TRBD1	TGTGCCAGCAGCGCTCGACAGGGGGTCGACTATGGCTACACCTTC	CASSARQGVDYGYTF
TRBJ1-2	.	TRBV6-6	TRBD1	TGTGCCAGCAGTTACAGTTCAGGGGGCAAGAGCTACACCTTC	CASSYSSGGKSYTF
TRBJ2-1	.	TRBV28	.	TGTGCCAGCAGTTTAAGTGGGAGCGCCTACAATGAGCAGTTCTTC	CASSLSGSAYNEQFF
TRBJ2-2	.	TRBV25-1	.	TGTGCCAGCAGAGGAGGGGTCGGGACCGGGGAGCTGTTTTTT	CASRGGVGTGELFF
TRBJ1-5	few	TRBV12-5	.	TGTGCTAGTGGTTTGGTACTGGGGACTCTCAATCAGCCCCAGCATTTT	CASGLVLGTLNQPQHF
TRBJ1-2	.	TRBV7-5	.	TGTGCCAGAAGCCACGGACAGGGGGCGGCCTATGGCTACACCTTC	CARSHGQGAAYGYTF
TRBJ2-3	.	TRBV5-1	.	TGCGCCAGCAGCGCTCCGGGACCCCTTCAGTATTTT	CASSAPGPLQYF
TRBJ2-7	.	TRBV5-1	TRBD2	TGCGCCAGCAGCCCCCTGACTAGCGGGGGGACCTACGAGCAGTACTTC	CASSPLTSGGTYEQYF
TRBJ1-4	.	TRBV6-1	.	TGTGCCAGCAGTGAAGTTGGCGAAAAACTGTTTTTT	CASSEVGEKLFF
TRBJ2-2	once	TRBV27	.	TGTGCCAGCAGTCGTTCCTCGAGAGCCGGGGGGAACACCGGGGAGCTGTTTTTT	CASSRSSRAGGNTGELFF
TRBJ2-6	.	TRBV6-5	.	TGTGCCAGCAGCTTACATTCTGGGGCCAACGTCCTGACTTTC	CASSLHSGANVLTF
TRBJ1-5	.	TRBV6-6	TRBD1	TGTGCCAGCAGAGGACAGGGGAGCAATCAGCCCCAGCATTTT	CASRGQGSNQPQHF
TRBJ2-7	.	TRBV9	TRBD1	TGTGCCAGCAGCCCAAAGACAGGGGGCTACGAGCAGTACTTC	CASSPKTGGYEQYF